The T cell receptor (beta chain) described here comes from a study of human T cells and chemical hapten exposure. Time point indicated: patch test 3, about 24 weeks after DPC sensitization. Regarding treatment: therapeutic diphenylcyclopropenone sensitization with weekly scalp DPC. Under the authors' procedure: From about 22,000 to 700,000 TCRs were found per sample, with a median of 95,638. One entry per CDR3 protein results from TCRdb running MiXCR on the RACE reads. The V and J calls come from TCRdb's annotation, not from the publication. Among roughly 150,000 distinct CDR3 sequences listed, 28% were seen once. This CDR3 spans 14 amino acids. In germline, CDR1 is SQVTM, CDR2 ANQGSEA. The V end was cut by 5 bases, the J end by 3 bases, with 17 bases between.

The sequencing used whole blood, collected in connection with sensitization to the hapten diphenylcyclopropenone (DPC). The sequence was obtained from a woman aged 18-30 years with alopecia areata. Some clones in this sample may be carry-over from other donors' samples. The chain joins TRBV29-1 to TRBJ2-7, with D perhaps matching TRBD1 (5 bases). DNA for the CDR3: TGCAGCGTTTTGTCTTGGGGCGCTGGCTACGAGCAGTACTTC. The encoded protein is CSVLSWGAGYEQYF.